This T cell receptor beta chain was sequenced for a study of shared clonotypes between healthy human individuals (dated by TCRdb to the early 2020s). As for the study more broadly: The cohort comprised a couple of women and a few men aged 18 to 49 years. For each donor, three plates each were used for CD4 naive and CD4 memory, two plates were used for CD8 naive, and one plate was used for CD8 memory. The study deeply sequenced blood TCR repertoires of several healthy adults to estimate repertoire size and the extent of clonotype sharing between individuals. Different laboratories and diverse techniques were used to prepare libraries and sequence TCR repertoires, to increase sequencing depth and limit assay-specific biases. Leukapheresis yielded between about 0.94 and 8.9 billion PBMCs per donor. What the work shows at the level of the full study, not this receptor alone: Compared with non-shared clonotypes, clonotypes shared by all four sorted-subset donors had higher generation probabilities. The genetic and exposure-history diversity represented was limited by the small number of donors. Even with the large sequencing depth, rarefaction of the sorted-subset datasets indicated that sequencing was incomplete. Sampling was restricted to blood, and TCR repertoires in tissues likely differ from the TCR repertoires found in blood. Estimated clonotype richness was generally larger for naive than for memory subsets. Sharing across several donors was observed for about 5% of naive CD4, over 3% of naive CD8, about 2.3% of memory CD4, and around 0.44% of memory CD8 clonotypes. Pairwise subsampling led to the expectation that sequencing depth would affect the degree of clonotype sharing among donors.

Donors were healthy HIV-negative adults with no recently reported acute infections or vaccinations. Every donor was a Caucasian adult living in Nashville, Tennessee, USA. CD4+ T cells were enriched by magnetic negative selection, after which naive cells were positively selected on CD45RA and the negative fraction was taken as the memory subset. After blood collection by leukapheresis, PBMCs were isolated using Ficoll-Histopaque density gradient centrifugation and then cryopreserved in the vapor phase of liquid nitrogen. Analytical flow cytometry was used to check the purity and quantity of each magnetically sorted T cell population. Genomic DNA was isolated from every sorted fraction and measured by UV absorbance on a Nanodrop 2000c. Using the deep immunoSEQ assay, TCR CDR3 regions were amplified from genomic DNA by multiplex PCR. Genomic DNA extracted from each cell subset was distributed evenly over all wells of several immunoSEQ 96-well plates, and each plate served as one replicate. Each replicate PCR for sorted subsets received roughly 200 ng genomic DNA, equal to around 32,000 T cell genomes. The purified libraries were quantified using a Qubit 3.0 fluorometer, sized with a Bioanalyzer 2100, and then quantified again using the KAPA Library Quantification kit. Every immunoSEQ 96-well plate was sequenced on a dedicated single-read 150-cycle Illumina NextSeq 550 flow cell. In the paper's pipeline: The immunoSEQ output contained only junctional sequences without quality scores, so filtering could not match that applied to full-length reads. To assign V/J genes and CDR3, sequences were annotated against IMGT germline references using PyIR, a Python wrapper for IgBLAST v1.9. Reads were removed for weak V/J assignments (E-value above 1e-6), missing CDR3, stop codons, out-of-frame junctions, or ambiguous translated residues. V3J clonotypes were defined as sequences sharing an identical inferred V gene, J gene, and CDR3 amino acid sequence. The percentage overlap between two repertoires was calculated by dividing the number of shared unique clonotypes by the size of the smaller repertoire. Richness of each repertoire was evaluated using RTK rarefaction, the Chao1 estimator, and Recon v2.1 estimates of unobserved clonotypes. Generation probabilities were computed with OLGA for all TCRbeta clonotypes obtained by the gDNA method from several donors. TCRdb re-hosts the immuneACCESS table, in-frame sequences only. Its copies lack some clones; in the studies checked, an unresolved V gene accounts for under half of them, and the cause for the rest is not known. That table supplies the V and J calls and clone size; D and trimming were determined from the DNA. The sample data list 600,000 to 800,000 clones, and 55% to 75% of these were observed just once. In total, the top ten clones hold under 2% of the sample.

This clone was counted at least ten times. The antigen this receptor binds is unknown. No base qualities exist here, and no much larger clone lies one base off it. V is trimmed back by 2 bases and J by 7 bases, and the junction contains 8 bases that no gene match accounts for. CDR1 and CDR2, looked up from the germline V gene, are SQVTM and ANQGSEA. The CDR3 holds 14 amino acids from the cysteine to the phenylalanine. The kept DNA is CDR3 alone, 42 bases in frame from the first base. The sequencing sample was made of memory CD4+ T cells sorted from blood. The cell subset or site label, read with the paper, signifies: CD45RA-negative fraction. This sequence uses TRBV29-1 and TRBJ1-2, with 9 bases aligning to TRBD1. The TCR originated in a woman in her 30s in good health. The nucleotide sequence reads as follows: TGCAGCGTTGAACAGTCCGGGACAGGGACTGGCTACACCTTC. It specifies CSVEQSGTGTGYTF.